The clone carrying this T cell receptor beta chain turned up a few times. This specimen belongs to a study of blood T cells in healthy people across ages. A sample-barcoded 5' primer and a J-beta primer mix were used in a second PCR of roughly 7 to 11 cycles. TCRdb used MiXCR to reprocess the 5' RACE reads, holding one entry per CDR3 protein. The sample consists of roughly 1,300,000 distinct CDR3 sequences, approximately 63% of them appearing once. The V end was cut by 1 base, the J end by 3 bases, with 7 bases between. The CDR3 extends over 13 amino acids. Germline V gene sequence: CDR1 LGHDT, CDR2 YNNKEL (reference sequence).

The origin of this receptor is a man aged 18 to 30 in good health. Sample: blood. The chain recombines TRBV3-1 with TRBJ2-7; TRBD1 might be the D (6 bases). CDR3 coding DNA: TGTGCCAGCAGCCAAGGGGACAACTACGAGCAGTACTTC. Translating it yields CASSQGDNYEQYF.